The following is a T cell receptor beta chain sequence with its context. This CDR3 comprises 13 residues. V was clipped by 6 bases and J by 1 base, with 9 bases between them. From germline, CDR1 is MNHEY and CDR2 SMNVEV (reference sequence). This specimen belongs to a study of cytomegalovirus exposure and HLA in healthy donors. Donors had nominal health at sampling but likely had unrecorded immune exposures. PCR amplification relied on 60 Vbeta primers (plus 13 Jbeta primers). TCRdb's table, derived via immunoSEQ multiplex PCR, lists solely in-frame clones and lacks some. The data hold more than 70,000 clones, with 65% to 75% observed a single time.

The J gene is TRBJ2-5, the V gene TRBV27; D unclear. Sequenced: PBMCs. The clonotype was recovered from a man between 35 and 55 years old in good health and CMV-seropositive. CDR3 in amino acids: CASSLHIQETQYF. The DNA of the CDR3 is TGTGCCAGCAGCCTCCACATCCAAGAGACCCAGTACTTC.